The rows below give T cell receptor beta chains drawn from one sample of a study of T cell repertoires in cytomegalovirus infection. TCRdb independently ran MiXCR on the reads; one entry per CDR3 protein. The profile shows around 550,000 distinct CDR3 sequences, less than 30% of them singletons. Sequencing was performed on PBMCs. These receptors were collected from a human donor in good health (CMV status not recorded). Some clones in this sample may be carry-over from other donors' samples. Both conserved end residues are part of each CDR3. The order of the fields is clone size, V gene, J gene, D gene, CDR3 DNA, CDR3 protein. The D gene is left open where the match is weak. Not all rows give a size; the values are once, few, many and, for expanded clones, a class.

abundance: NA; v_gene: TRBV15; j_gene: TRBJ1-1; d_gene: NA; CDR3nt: TGTGCCACCAGCACCAGCAGGGGCACTGAAGCTTTCTTT; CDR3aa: CATSTSRGTEAFF
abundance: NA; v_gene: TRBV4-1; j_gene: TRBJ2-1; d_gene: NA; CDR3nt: TGCGCCAGCAGCCCCAGGCTGTTCTACAATGAGCAGTTCTTC; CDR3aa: CASSPRLFYNEQFF
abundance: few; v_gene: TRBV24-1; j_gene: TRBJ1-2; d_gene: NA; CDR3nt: TGTGCCACCAGTGACCAGGGAGACTATGGCTACACCTTC; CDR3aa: CATSDQGDYGYTF
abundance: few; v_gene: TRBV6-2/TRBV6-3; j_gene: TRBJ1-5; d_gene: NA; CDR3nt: TGTGCCAGCAGTTATTATCCAGGGACGGATCAGCCCCAGCATTTT; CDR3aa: CASSYYPGTDQPQHF
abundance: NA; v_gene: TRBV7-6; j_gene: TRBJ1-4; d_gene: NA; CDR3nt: TGTGCCAGCAGCTTAGCTAAGAGGGGTGACGAAAAACTGTTTTTT; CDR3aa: CASSLAKRGDEKLFF
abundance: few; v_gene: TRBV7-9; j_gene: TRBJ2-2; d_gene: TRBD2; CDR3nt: TGTGCCAGCAGCGCATCCGGGACTAGCGTAGTCACCGGGGAGCTGTTTTTT; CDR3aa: CASSASGTSVVTGELFF
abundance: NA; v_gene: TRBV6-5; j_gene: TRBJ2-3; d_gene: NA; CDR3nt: TGTGCCAGCAGGAACCGGGAGAGCACAGATACGCAGTATTTT; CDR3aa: CASRNRESTDTQYF
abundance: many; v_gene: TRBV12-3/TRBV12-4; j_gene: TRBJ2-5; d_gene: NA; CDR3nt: TGTGCCAGCAGTGCCGGGACGACTCAAGAGACCCAGTACTTC; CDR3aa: CASSAGTTQETQYF
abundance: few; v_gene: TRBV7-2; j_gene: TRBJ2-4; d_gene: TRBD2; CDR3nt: TGTGCCAGCAGCCCGACGGTGTTAGCGGGAGGGCCGACCAAAAACATTCAGTACTTC; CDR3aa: CASSPTVLAGGPTKNIQYF
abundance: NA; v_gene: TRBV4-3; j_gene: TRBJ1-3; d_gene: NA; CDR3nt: TGCGCCAGCAGCCAAGATCGGCCGGGAAGGGGAAACACCATATATTTT; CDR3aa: CASSQDRPGRGNTIYF